This T cell receptor beta chain was sequenced for a study of beta chain features in type 1 diabetes. Study-wide results and caveats: TCRB CDR3s from Type 1 diabetes patients were moderately but significantly shorter in all four CD4+ subsets.

As every portion of the isolated RNA was reverse transcribed, the sequencing read expressed TCRB transcripts. The data were produced by immunoSEQ multiplex PCR, yet TCRdb's version contains in-frame clones alone and is incomplete. The sample contains more than 250,000 clones, 20% of which appear only once. CDR3 size: 16 residues. V dropped 0 bases and J dropped 2 bases, with 10 bases sitting between them. Germline V lookup: CDR1 LNHNV, CDR2 YYDKDF (reference sequence). This clone was seen more than once but under ten times. Its specificity is not known. The sequenced sample consisted of naive CD4+ T cells from blood. This chain connects TRBV15 to TRBJ1-4, with D maybe TRBD1 (6 bases). This clonotype originated in a woman in her 40s with type 1 diabetes. CDR3 nucleotide sequence: TGTGCCACCAGCAGAGATGGGGGCTGGACTAATGAAAAACTGTTTTTT. Translating it yields CATSRDGGWTNEKLFF.